This note documents a single T cell receptor beta chain sequence. Unsorted PBMC DNA sequencing spanned ten immunoSEQ deep assay plates. Generated by immunoSEQ multiplex PCR, the TCRdb table keeps only in-frame clones and is missing some. The data show about 100,000 clones, 40% to 55% seen once. This specimen comes from a study of shared clonotypes between healthy human individuals. As for the study in general: The donor group consisted of two women and three men, aged 18 to 49.

Sequenced: PBMCs. This sequence was found in a woman between 35 and 50 years old in good health. Some clones in this sample may be carry-over from other donors' samples.

The CDR3 is CASNPAGGLTYEQYF. The CDR3 coding sequence is TGTGCCAGCAATCCAGCGGGAGGACTGACATACGAGCAGTACTTC. The chain carries TRBV6-4 and TRBJ2-5; 9 positions agree with TRBD2. The DNA end favors TRBJ2-7, so the J call may be wrong. The CDR3 contains 15 residues. Looked up from germline, CDR1 is MRHNA and CDR2 is SNTAGT.